The following is a T cell receptor beta chain sequence with its context. This record comes from a study of blood T cell repertoires in COVID-19. Here immunoSEQ multiplex PCR was the method, and the copy in TCRdb shows in-frame clones only, minus some. The table records tens of thousands of clones, 87% of them present only once. Looked up from germline, CDR1 is LNHNV and CDR2 is YYDKDF (reference sequence). This CDR3 has 15 residues. V lost 0 bases to trimming and J lost 3 bases, with 8 bases between them. The chain carries TRBV15 and TRBJ1-4; D is ambiguous. This receptor was identified in a man in his sixties with acute or convalescent COVID-19. What was sequenced was peripheral blood. CDR3 sequence (DNA): TGTGCCACCAGCAGAGACAAAAAGCCTAATGAAAAACTGTTTTTT. Its protein is CATSRDKKPNEKLFF.